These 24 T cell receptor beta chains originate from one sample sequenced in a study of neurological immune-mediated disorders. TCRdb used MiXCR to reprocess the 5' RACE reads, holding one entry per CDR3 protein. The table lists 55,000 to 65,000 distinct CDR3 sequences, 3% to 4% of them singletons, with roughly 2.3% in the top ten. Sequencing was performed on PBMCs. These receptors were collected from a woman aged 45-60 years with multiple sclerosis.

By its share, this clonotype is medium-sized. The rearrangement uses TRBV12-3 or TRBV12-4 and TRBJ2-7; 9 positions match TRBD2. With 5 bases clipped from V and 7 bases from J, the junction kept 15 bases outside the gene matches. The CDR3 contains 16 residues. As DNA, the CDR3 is TGTGCCAGCAGTCCCCGGGGCGGGAGGGCCGCAGGGGAGCAGTACTTC. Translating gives CASSPRGGRAAGEQYF.

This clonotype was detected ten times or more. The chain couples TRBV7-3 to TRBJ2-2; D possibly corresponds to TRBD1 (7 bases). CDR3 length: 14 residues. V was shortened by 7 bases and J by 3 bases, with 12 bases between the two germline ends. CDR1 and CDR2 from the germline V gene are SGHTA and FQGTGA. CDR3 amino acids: CASKTGEDTGELFF. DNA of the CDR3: TGTGCCAGCAAAACAGGGGAGGACACCGGGGAGCTGTTTTTT.

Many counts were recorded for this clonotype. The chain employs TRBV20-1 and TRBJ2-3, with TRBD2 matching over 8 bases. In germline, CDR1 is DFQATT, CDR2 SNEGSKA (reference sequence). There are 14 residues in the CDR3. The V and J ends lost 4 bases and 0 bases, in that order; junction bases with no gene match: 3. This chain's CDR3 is CSATLAVSTDTQYF. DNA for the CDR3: TGCAGTGCTACACTAGCGGTGAGCACAGATACGCAGTATTTT.

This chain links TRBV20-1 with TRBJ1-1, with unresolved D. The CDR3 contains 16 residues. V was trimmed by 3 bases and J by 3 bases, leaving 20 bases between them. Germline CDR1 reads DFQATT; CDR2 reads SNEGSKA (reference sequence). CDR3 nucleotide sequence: TGCAGTGCTAGCAATCCCCGGACCGGTGGGGACACTGAAGCTTTCTTT. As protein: CSASNPRTGGDTEAFF.

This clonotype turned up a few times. The CDR3 nucleotides read TGCGCCAGCAGCTCTCATAAAGGGGGGGAGCAGTTCTTC. It codes for CASSSHKGGEQFF. This chain uses TRBV5-1 with TRBJ2-1; D is tentatively TRBD1 or TRBD2 (6 bases each). Germline-derived CDR1 and CDR2 are SGHRS and YFSETQ. V was clipped by 3 bases and J by 10 bases, with 14 bases between them. This CDR3 is built from 13 residues.

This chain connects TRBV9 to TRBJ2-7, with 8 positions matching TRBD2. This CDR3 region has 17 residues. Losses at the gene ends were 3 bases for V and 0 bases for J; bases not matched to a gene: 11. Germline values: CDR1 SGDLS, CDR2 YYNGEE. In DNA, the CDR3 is TGTGCCAGCAGCGAGGAGAAGGTACTAGCGGACTCCTACGAGCAGTACTTC. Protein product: CASSEEKVLADSYEQYF.

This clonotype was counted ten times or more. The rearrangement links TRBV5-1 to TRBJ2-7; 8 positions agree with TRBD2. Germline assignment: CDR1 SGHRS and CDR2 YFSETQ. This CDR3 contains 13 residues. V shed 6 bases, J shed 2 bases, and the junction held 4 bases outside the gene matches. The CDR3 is CASKRGGPYEQYF. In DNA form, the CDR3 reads TGCGCCAGCAAACGGGGGGGTCCCTACGAGCAGTACTTC.

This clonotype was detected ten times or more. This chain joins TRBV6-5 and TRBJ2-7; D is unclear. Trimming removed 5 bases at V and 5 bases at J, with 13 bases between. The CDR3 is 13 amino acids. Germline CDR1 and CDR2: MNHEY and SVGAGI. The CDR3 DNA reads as TGTGCCAGCAGTCCCAGAGGACCGGACGAGCAGTACTTC. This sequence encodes CASSPRGPDEQYF.

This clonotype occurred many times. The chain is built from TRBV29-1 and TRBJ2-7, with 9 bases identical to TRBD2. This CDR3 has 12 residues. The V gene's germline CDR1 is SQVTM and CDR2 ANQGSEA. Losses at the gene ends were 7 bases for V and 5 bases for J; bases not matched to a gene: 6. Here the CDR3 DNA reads TGCAGCGCCGCGGGAGGGTCTCACGAGCAGTACTTC. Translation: CSAAGGSHEQYF.

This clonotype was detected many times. The CDR3 spells CASSPTGSPSTDTQYF. CDR3 coding DNA: TGTGCCAGCAGCCCTACAGGATCCCCTAGCACAGATACGCAGTATTTT. The rearrangement joins TRBV9 to TRBJ2-3, with a tentative D call TRBD1 (5 bases). The CDR3 totals 16 residues. V lost 4 bases and J 0 bases, leaving 15 bases between the germline ends. The V gene's germline CDR1 is SGDLS and CDR2 YYNGEE.

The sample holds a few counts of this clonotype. DNA of the CDR3: TGTGCCAGCAGTCTACCCACGGGGAGCTACAATGAGCAGTTCTTC. Amino acid sequence: CASSLPTGSYNEQFF. V and J are TRBV5-6 and TRBJ2-1, with D perhaps matching TRBD2 (5 bases). The CDR3 is 15 amino acids. Per the germline V gene, CDR1 is SGHDT and CDR2 is YYEEEE. Trimming shortened V by 5 bases and J by 3 bases, and 15 bases separated the two germline ends. Full variable domain (remainder filled in from reference TRBV5-6 and TRBJ2-1): DAGVTQSPTHLIKTRGQQVTLRCSPKSGHDTVSWYQQALGQGPQFIFQYYEEEERQRGNFPDRFSGHQFPNYSSELNVNALLLGDSALYLCASSLPTGSYNEQFFGPGTRLTVL.

CDR3 amino acids: CASSRTARGKNTEAFF. Here the CDR3 DNA reads TGCGCCAGCAGCCGGACGGCCAGGGGGAAGAACACTGAAGCTTTCTTT. The chain couples TRBV5-1 to TRBJ1-1, with 7 bases aligning to TRBD1. CDR1 and CDR2 (germline): SGHRS, YFSETQ. V lost 4 bases and J lost 1; bases outside the gene matches: 10. This CDR3 comprises 16 residues.

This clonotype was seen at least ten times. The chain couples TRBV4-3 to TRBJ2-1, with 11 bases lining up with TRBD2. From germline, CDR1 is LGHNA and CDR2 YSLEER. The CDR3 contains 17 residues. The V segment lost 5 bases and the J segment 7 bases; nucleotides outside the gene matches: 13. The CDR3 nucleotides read TGCGCCAGCAGCGACAGGGACGGGCTAGCGGGAGGTAATGAGCAGTTCTTC. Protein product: CASSDRDGLAGGNEQFF.

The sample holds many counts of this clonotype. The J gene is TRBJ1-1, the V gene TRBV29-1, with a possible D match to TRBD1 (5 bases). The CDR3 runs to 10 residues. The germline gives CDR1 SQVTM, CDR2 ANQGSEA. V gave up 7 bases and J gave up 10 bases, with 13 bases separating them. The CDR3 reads CSADSGRAFF. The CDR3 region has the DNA TGCAGCGCTGACAGCGGGCGAGCTTTCTTT. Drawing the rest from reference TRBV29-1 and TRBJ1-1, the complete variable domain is SAVISQKPSRDICQRGTSLTIQCQVDSQVTMMFWYRQQPGQSLTLIATANQGSEATYESGFVIDKFPISRPNLTFSTLTVSNMSPEDSSIYLCSADSGRAFFGQGTRLTVV.

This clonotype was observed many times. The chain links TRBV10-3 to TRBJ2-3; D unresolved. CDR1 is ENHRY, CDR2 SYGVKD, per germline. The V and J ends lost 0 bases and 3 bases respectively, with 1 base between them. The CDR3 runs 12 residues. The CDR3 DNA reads TGTGCCATCAGTGAGTCTACAGATACGCAGTATTTT. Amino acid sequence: CAISESTDTQYF.

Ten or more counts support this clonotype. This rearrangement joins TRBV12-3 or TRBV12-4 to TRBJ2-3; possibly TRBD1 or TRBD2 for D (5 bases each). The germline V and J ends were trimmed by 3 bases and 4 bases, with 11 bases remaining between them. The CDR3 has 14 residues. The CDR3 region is CASSLGTAADTQYF. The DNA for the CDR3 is TGTGCCAGCAGTTTGGGGACCGCCGCAGATACGCAGTATTTT.

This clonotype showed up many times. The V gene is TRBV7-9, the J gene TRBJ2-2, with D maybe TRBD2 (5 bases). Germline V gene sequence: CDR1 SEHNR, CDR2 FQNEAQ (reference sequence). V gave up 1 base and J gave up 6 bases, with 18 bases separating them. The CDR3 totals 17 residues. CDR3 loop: CASSLELSTKVSGELFF. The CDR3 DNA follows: TGTGCCAGCAGCTTAGAGTTATCGACTAAAGTTTCCGGGGAGCTGTTTTTT.

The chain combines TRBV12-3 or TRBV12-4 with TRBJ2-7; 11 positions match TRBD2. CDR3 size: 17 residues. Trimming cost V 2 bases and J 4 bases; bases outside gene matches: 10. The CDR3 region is CASSLFSLLAGDYEQYF. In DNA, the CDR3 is TGTGCCAGCAGTTTATTTTCCTTACTAGCGGGAGATTACGAGCAGTACTTC.

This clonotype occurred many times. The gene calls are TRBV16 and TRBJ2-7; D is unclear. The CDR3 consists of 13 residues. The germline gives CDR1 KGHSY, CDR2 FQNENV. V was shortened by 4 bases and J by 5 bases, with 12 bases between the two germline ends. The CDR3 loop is CASSRSVADEQYF. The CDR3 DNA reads TGTGCCAGCAGCCGGAGCGTGGCCGACGAGCAGTACTTC. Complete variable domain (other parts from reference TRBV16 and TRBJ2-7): GEEVAQTPKHLVRGEGQKAKLYCAPIKGHSYVFWYQQVLKNEFKFLISFQNENVFDETGMPKERFSAKCLPNSPCSLEIQATKLEDSAVYFCASSRSVADEQYFGPGTRLTVT.

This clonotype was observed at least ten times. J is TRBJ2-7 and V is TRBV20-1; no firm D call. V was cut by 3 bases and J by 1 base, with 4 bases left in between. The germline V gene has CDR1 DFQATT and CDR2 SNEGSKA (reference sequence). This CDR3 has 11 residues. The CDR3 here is CSASPSYEQYF. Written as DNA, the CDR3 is TGCAGTGCTAGCCCTTCCTACGAGCAGTACTTC.

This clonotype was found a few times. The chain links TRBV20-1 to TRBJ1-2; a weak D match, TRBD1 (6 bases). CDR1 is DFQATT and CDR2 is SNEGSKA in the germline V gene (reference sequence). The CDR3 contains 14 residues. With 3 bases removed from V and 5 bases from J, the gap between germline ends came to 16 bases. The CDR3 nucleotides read TGCAGTGCTAGTTTCGTTAAAAGGGGGTATGGCTACACCTTC. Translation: CSASFVKRGYGYTF.

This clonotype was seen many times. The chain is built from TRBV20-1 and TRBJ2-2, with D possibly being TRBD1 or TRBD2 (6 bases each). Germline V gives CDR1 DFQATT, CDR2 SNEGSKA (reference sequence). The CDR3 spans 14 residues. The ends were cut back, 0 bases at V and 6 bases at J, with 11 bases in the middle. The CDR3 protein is CSARERGASGELFF. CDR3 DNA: TGCAGTGCTAGAGAGAGGGGGGCGTCCGGGGAGCTGTTTTTT.

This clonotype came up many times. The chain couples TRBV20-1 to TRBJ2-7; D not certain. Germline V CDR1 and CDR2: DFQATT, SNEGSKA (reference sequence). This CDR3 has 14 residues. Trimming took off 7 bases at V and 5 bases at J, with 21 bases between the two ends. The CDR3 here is CSVPTTGLRNEQYF. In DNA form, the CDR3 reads TGCAGTGTGCCAACCACCGGTTTGCGGAACGAGCAGTACTTC.

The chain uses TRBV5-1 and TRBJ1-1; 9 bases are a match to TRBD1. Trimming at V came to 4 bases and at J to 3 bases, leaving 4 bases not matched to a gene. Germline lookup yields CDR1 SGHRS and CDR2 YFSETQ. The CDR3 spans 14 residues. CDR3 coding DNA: TGCGCCAGCAGCCCGGGACAGGGATACACTGAAGCTTTCTTT. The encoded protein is CASSPGQGYTEAFF. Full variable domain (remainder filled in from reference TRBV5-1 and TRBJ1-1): KAGVTQTPRYLIKTRGQQVTLSCSPISGHRSVSWYQQTPGQGLQFLFEYFSETQRNKGNFPGRFSGRQFSNSRSEMNVSTLELGDSALYLCASSPGQGYTEAFFGQGTRLTVV.